One sample yielded the 11 T cell receptor beta chains listed below, sequenced in a study of glioma-infiltrating T cells after dendritic cell vaccination. Measured with immunoSEQ multiplex PCR; TCRdb has only the in-frame clones, and not every one. The profile covers around 96,000 clones, with about 79% appearing a single time and 5.5% to 7% taken by the ten largest. The sequenced sample was blood, obtained before dendritic cell vaccination. Source of these receptors: a human donor with glioblastoma.

CDR3 sequence: CASSLEGRGGYTF. The CDR3 bases are TGTGCCAGCAGCTTAGAAGGGCGGGGTGGCTACACCTTC. This rearrangement joins TRBV7-6 to TRBJ1-2, with D uncertain. V lost 1 base, J lost 7 bases, and 10 bases lay in between. Germline CDR1 reads SGHVS; CDR2 reads FNYEAQ. The CDR3 covers 13 residues.

The chain carries TRBV7-3 and TRBJ1-1; tentative D call: TRBD1 (5 bases). V lost 7 bases, J lost 5 bases, and 14 bases lay in between. The CDR3 sequence is 13 residues long. Germline V gives CDR1 SGHTA, CDR2 FQGTGA. CDR3 sequence (DNA): TGTGCCAGCAAGAAGGGGTCAGGGACTGAAGCTTTCTTT. Protein: CASKKGSGTEAFF.

V gene TRBV7-2 combines with J gene TRBJ1-2; weak D call: TRBD1 (5 bases). The V gene's germline CDR1 is SGHTA and CDR2 FQGNSA. Trimming cost V 0 bases and J 0 bases, with 20 bases left between them. CDR3 size: 19 residues. In DNA form, the CDR3 reads TGTGCCAGCAGCTTAGCTCGTTGGGGACTCCACCCAGCTAACTATGGCTACACCTTC. Encoded protein: CASSLARWGLHPANYGYTF. The full variable domain, completed using reference TRBV7-2 and TRBJ1-2, is GAGVSQSPSNKVTEKGKDVELRCDPISGHTALYWYRQSLGQGLEFLIYFQGNSAPDKSGLPSDRFSAERTGGSVSTLTIQRTQQEDSAVYLCASSLARWGLHPANYGYTFGSGTRLTVV.

The V call is TRBV5-4, the J call TRBJ2-1, with 9 bases fitting TRBD2. This CDR3 contains 15 residues. Looked up from germline, CDR1 is SGHNT and CDR2 is YYREEE (reference sequence). The ends lost 4 bases at V and 5 bases at J; junction bases unmatched: 7. CDR3 amino acids: CASSLGSGRNNEQFF. CDR3 nucleotide sequence: TGTGCCAGCAGCCTAGGCAGCGGGAGGAACAATGAGCAGTTCTTC.

This clone was counted a few times. This sequence joins TRBV6-1 and TRBJ2-7; D is perhaps TRBD1 (5 bases). The V gene lost 1 base and the J gene lost 8 bases, with 12 bases spanning the gap. This CDR3 comprises 13 residues. The germline CDR1 and CDR2 sequences are MNHNS and SASEGT. This CDR3 reads CASSEVVVDKQYF. For the CDR3, the DNA is TGTGCCAGCAGTGAAGTGGTGGTGGACAAGCAGTACTTC.

The rearrangement links TRBV30 to TRBJ2-1; 7 bases match TRBD2. Germline assignment: CDR1 GTSNPN and CDR2 SVGIG (reference sequence). The CDR3 runs 16 residues. J lost 8 bases, V lost 3 bases, and 16 bases had no gene match. The CDR3 loop reads CAWSGLGGSRSDEQFF. The CDR3 nucleotides are TGTGCCTGGAGCGGACTAGGCGGGAGTAGGTCCGATGAGCAGTTCTTC.

Only one count was recorded for this clone. This chain connects TRBV10-3 to TRBJ2-1, with 15 bases lining up with TRBD2. The trim removed 10 bases at V and 1 base at J, leaving 5 bases unmatched. The V gene's germline CDR1 is ENHRY and CDR2 SYGVKD. This CDR3 has 16 amino acids. The CDR3 loop reads CATGLAGGTSYNEQFF. The DNA for the CDR3 is TGTGCCACGGGACTAGCGGGAGGAACTTCCTACAATGAGCAGTTCTTC.

The chain recombines TRBV28 with TRBJ1-5; unclear D gene. Per germline, CDR1 MDHEN and CDR2 SYDVKM. This CDR3 contains 18 residues. V was shortened by 8 bases and J by 0 bases, with 23 bases between the two germline ends. The CDR3 bases are TGTGCCAGCGGCCCCCGGCGGAGAGAGGAACTTAGCAATCAGCCCCAGCATTTT. It codes for CASGPRRREELSNQPQHF.

This clone has just one count. This chain joins TRBV27 and TRBJ1-2; D gene ambiguous. The CDR3 is made up of 13 amino acids. Germline CDR1 is MNHEY and CDR2 is SMNVEV (reference sequence). V lost 3 bases to trimming and J lost 6 bases, with 11 bases between them. CDR3 nucleotides: TGTGCCAGCAGTTTGAGCAGAGGAGATGGCTACACCTTC. Protein product: CASSLSRGDGYTF.

In the case of this clone: Mismatch with germline at one junction end may stem from a read error. The chain carries TRBV7-7 and TRBJ2-5; possibly TRBD1 for D (6 bases). CDR1 is SSHAT and CDR2 is FNYEAQ in the germline V gene (reference sequence). The CDR3 is 14 residues long. Written as DNA, the CDR3 is TGTGCTAGCAGCTTATCCGGGACACAAGAGACCCAGTACTTC. Translating gives CASSLSGTQETQYF.

This clone has just a few counts. The chain has TRBV28 and TRBJ2-7; 8 positions match TRBD1. The CDR3 sequence is 14 residues long. CDR1 is MDHEN, CDR2 SYDVKM, per germline. Trimming at V came to 6 bases and at J to 3 bases, leaving 7 bases not matched to a gene. The CDR3 protein is CASRGTGGDYEQYF. The CDR3 DNA sequence: TGTGCCAGCAGAGGTACAGGGGGAGACTACGAGCAGTACTTC.